The 26 T cell receptor beta chains in this list originate from one sample, sequenced in a study of vaccination effects on CD4 cells after COVID-19. No cognate antigen is known for these TCRs. Data came from immunoSEQ multiplex PCR; TCRdb stores just in-frame clones and leaves some out. This table has about 72,000 clones, approximately 80% appearing once. Expansion with viral peptide pools was applied to antigen-specific CD4+ T cells by the ViraFEST assay prior to sequencing. CD4+ T cells were isolated after 10 days of culture. Every participant took two doses of the BNT162b2 or mRNA-1273 vaccine. Sequenced material: CD4+ T cells from PBMCs cultured with HCoV-229E spike peptides, taken after COVID-19 vaccination. These receptors were taken from a human donor who received a COVID-19 vaccine.

This clone is a singleton in its sample. V gene TRBV5-6 combines with J gene TRBJ2-6; D is ambiguous. The CDR3 length is 17 residues. Germline assignment: CDR1 SGHDT and CDR2 YYEEEE. Trimming took 1 base from V and 3 from J, leaving 14 bases between them. Here the CDR3 DNA reads TGTGCCAGCAGCTTGCGGACCGAGTGGTATGGGGCCAACGTCCTGACTTTC. This codes for CASSLRTEWYGANVLTF. The full variable domain, with the rest looked up from reference TRBV5-6 and TRBJ2-6, is DAGVTQSPTHLIKTRGQQVTLRCSPKSGHDTVSWYQQALGQGPQFIFQYYEEEERQRGNFPDRFSGHQFPNYSSELNVNALLLGDSALYLCASSLRTEWYGANVLTFGAGSRLTVL.

The rearrangement uses TRBV18 and TRBJ1-5, with a weak D call TRBD1 (5 bases). The CDR3 has 15 residues. Trimming removed 3 bases at V and 1 base at J, with 10 bases between. The germline gives CDR1 KGHSH, CDR2 LQKENI. Here the CDR3 DNA reads TGTGCCAGCTCACCCTCTCAGGGAAGCAATCAGCCCCAGCATTTT. The encoded protein is CASSPSQGSNQPQHF.

This chain connects TRBV6-5 to TRBJ1-4; unclear D gene. The CDR3 sequence is 14 residues long. V lost 2 bases, J lost 0 bases, and 4 bases lay in between. Germline CDR1 is MNHEY and CDR2 is SVGAGI. CDR3 sequence reads: CASSYRPTNEKLFF. The CDR3 DNA follows: TGTGCCAGCAGTTACCGGCCAACTAATGAAAAACTGTTTTTT.

The V and J genes are TRBV27 and TRBJ1-1; 7 bases line up with TRBD1. Germline CDR1 reads MNHEY; CDR2 reads SMNVEV (reference sequence). The V and J ends lost 5 bases and 2 bases, in that order; junction bases with no gene match: 2. The CDR3 sequence is 13 residues long. CDR3 bases: TGTGCCAGCAGTCGACAGGGAAACACTGAAGCTTTCTTT. Residues: CASSRQGNTEAFF.

This rearrangement joins TRBV27 to TRBJ1-2; D unclear. Trimming removed 2 bases from V and 4 bases from J, with 14 bases in between. The CDR3 is made up of 15 amino acids. The V gene's germline CDR1 is MNHEY and CDR2 SMNVEV (reference sequence). The CDR3 DNA reads as TGTGCCAGCAGTTTAAGCGATCCGAGCCTCTATGGCTACACCTTC. Its protein is CASSLSDPSLYGYTF.

This clone was recorded a few times. The chain joins TRBV4-1 to TRBJ2-1, with 11 bases identical to TRBD2. In germline, CDR1 is MGHRA, CDR2 YSYEKL. J was trimmed by 4 bases and V by 4 bases; bases with no gene match: 6. This CDR3 is built from 16 residues. This chain's CDR3 is CASSPRLAGIYNEQFF. The CDR3 DNA reads as TGCGCCAGCAGCCCACGACTAGCGGGGATTTACAATGAGCAGTTCTTC.

The genes are TRBV20-1 and TRBJ1-2, with TRBD1 as a possible D gene (5 bases). V was cut by 3 bases and J by 4 bases, with 15 bases left in between. The CDR3 is 14 residues long. Germline-derived CDR1 and CDR2 are DFQATT and SNEGSKA (reference sequence). CDR3 nucleotide sequence: TGCAGTGCTAGTCTCGGGGCCCGAGGCTATGGCTACACCTTC. Translation gives CSASLGARGYGYTF.

The chain couples TRBV9 to TRBJ2-6; D is unresolved. Germline lookup yields CDR1 SGDLS and CDR2 YYNGEE. This CDR3 comprises 15 residues. V was trimmed by 1 base and J by 2 bases, leaving 7 bases between them. CDR3 sequence reads: CASSVLSAGANVLTF. CDR3 bases: TGTGCCAGCAGCGTATTGAGTGCTGGGGCCAACGTCCTGACTTTC.

Only a few counts were recorded for this clone. The J gene is TRBJ1-2, the V gene TRBV6-5; TRBD1 matches 8 bases. In germline, CDR1 is MNHEY, CDR2 SVGAGI. Germline trimming cut 6 bases from V and 6 bases from J; bases unmatched to any gene: 6. This CDR3 spans 13 amino acids. CDR3 residues: CASRDRDVHGYTF. The CDR3, as DNA: TGTGCCAGCAGGGACAGGGATGTTCATGGCTACACCTTC.

This chain connects TRBV21-1 to TRBJ2-5. TRBV21-1 represents a pseudogene. The CDR3 runs to 16 residues. CDR3 coding DNA: TGTGCCAGCAGCGCAAACGTATGGGGGGCCGGAGAGACCCAGTACTTC. Amino acids: CASSANVWGAGETQYF.

This clone came up once. V gene TRBV5-1 combines with J gene TRBJ2-6; D call uncertain. This CDR3 has 15 residues. V was shortened by 0 bases and J by 1 base, with 5 bases between the two germline ends. Germline V gives CDR1 SGHRS, CDR2 YFSETQ. The CDR3 nucleotides read TGCGCCAGCAGCTTGGACGGGTCTGGGGCCAACGTCCTGACTTTC. Translation gives CASSLDGSGANVLTF.

This chain links TRBV18 with TRBJ2-7, with D hard to call. Germline V lookup: CDR1 KGHSH, CDR2 LQKENI. V was trimmed by 6 bases and J by 3 bases, leaving 12 bases between them. CDR3 size: 13 residues. DNA of the CDR3: TGTGCCAGCTCCGACGGGCTAGTCTACGAGCAGTACGTC. It is translated as CASSDGLVYEQYV.

There are a few counts of this clone. The chain joins TRBV2 to TRBJ2-1, with no clear D. Germline CDR1 reads SNHLY; CDR2 reads FYNNEI. The CDR3 sequence is 11 residues long. Trimming stripped 4 bases from V and 5 bases from J, with 3 bases between. CDR3 bases: TGTGCCAGCAGTGGTCACAATGAGCAGTTCTTC. Translated, it gives CASSGHNEQFF.

V gene TRBV18 combines with J gene TRBJ2-1, with 7 positions matching TRBD1. CDR3 length: 14 residues. Trimming took 4 bases from V and 5 from J; bases not matched to a gene: 5. Germline V CDR1 and CDR2: KGHSH, LQKENI. In nucleotides, the CDR3 is TGTGCCAGCTCACGCGACAGGGCCGACAATGAGCAGTTCTTC. This codes for CASSRDRADNEQFF.

The V and J genes are TRBV19 and TRBJ1-2; D gene ambiguous. The CDR3 runs 11 residues. V was pared by 5 bases and J by 5 bases, with 6 bases between. Germline assignment: CDR1 LNHDA and CDR2 SQIVND (reference sequence). CDR3 DNA sequence: TGTGCCAGTAGTGAACGATATGGCTACACCTTC. Amino acids: CASSERYGYTF.

This clone was counted a few times. The same CDR3 also results from other DNA sequences found in this sample. The V gene is TRBV7-3, the J gene TRBJ1-1; D is ambiguous. Trimming took off 2 bases at V and 5 bases at J, with 9 bases between the two ends. This CDR3 is 13 amino acids long. Germline V gene sequence: CDR1 SGHTA, CDR2 FQGTGA. The CDR3 is CASSLSGNTEAFF. The CDR3 nucleotides read TGTGCCAGCAGCTTATCGGGTAATACTGAAGCTTTCTTT.

This chain connects TRBV3-1 (or the pseudogene TRBV3-2) to TRBJ1-1; 8 bases line up with TRBD1. In germline, CDR1 is LGHDT, CDR2 YNNKEL (reference sequence). This CDR3 region has 14 residues. V lost 3 bases to trimming and J lost 3 bases; unmatched junction nucleotides: 3. CDR3 DNA sequence: TGTGCCAGCAGCCAGACAGGGGTATACACTGAAGCTTTCTTT. It yields the protein CASSQTGVYTEAFF.

The chain links TRBV4-1 to TRBJ2-5, with 9 bases aligning to TRBD1. Germline trimming cut 3 bases from V and 7 bases from J; bases unmatched to any gene: 3. This CDR3 is 13 amino acids long. Germline CDR1 reads MGHRA; CDR2 reads YSYEKL. CDR3 residues: CASSQDRGGTQYF. As DNA, the CDR3 is TGCGCCAGCAGCCAGGACAGGGGAGGGACCCAGTACTTC.

This clone has only a few counts. The V and J genes are TRBV12-3 or TRBV12-4 and TRBJ1-6, with D tentatively TRBD1 (6 bases). The CDR3 loop spans 13 amino acids. The V end was cut by 11 bases, the J end by 8 bases, with 16 bases between. CDR3 residues: CAHSVGGHSPLHF. CDR3 coding DNA: TGTGCCCACTCTGTGGGGGGCCATTCACCCCTCCACTTT.

The rearrangement links TRBV6-5 to TRBJ1-4; D is uncertain. CDR1 is MNHEY and CDR2 is SVGAGI in the germline V gene. The CDR3 extends over 11 amino acids. With 5 bases removed from V and 8 bases from J, the gap between germline ends came to 6 bases. The CDR3 spells CASSMEEKLFF. For the CDR3, the DNA is TGTGCCAGCAGTATGGAAGAAAAACTGTTTTTT.

The chain carries TRBV5-1 and TRBJ2-3; 7 bases fit TRBD1. Germline V gene lookup returns CDR1 SGHRS and CDR2 YFSETQ. Trimming cost V 4 bases and J 5 bases; bases outside gene matches: 4. CDR3 length: 13 amino acids. The DNA of the CDR3 is TGCGCCAGCAGCCTTGGGACAGTAGATACGCAGTATTTT. It yields the protein CASSLGTVDTQYF. Supplemented by reference TRBV5-1 and TRBJ2-3, the full variable domain reads KAGVTQTPRYLIKTRGQQVTLSCSPISGHRSVSWYQQTPGQGLQFLFEYFSETQRNKGNFPGRFSGRQFSNSRSEMNVSTLELGDSALYLCASSLGTVDTQYFGPGTRLTVL.

The sample holds a few counts of this clone. The rearrangement links TRBV5-1 to TRBJ1-2; D uncertain. The CDR3 has 15 amino acids. V lost 0 bases and J 1 base, leaving 10 bases between the germline ends. CDR1 is SGHRS, CDR2 YFSETQ, per germline. CDR3 coding DNA: TGCGCCAGCAGCTTGGTAGGTGGCCGTAACTATGGCTACACCTTC. Translated, it gives CASSLVGGRNYGYTF.

The chain uses TRBV18 and TRBJ2-2, with D unresolved. The CDR3 covers 17 residues. CDR1 and CDR2 from the germline V gene are KGHSH and LQKENI. Trimming removed 3 bases at V and 6 bases at J, with 20 bases between. In DNA form, the CDR3 reads TGTGCCAGCTCACCTAATGGTAACTCCGGTCGGGCCGGGGAGCTGTTTTTT. It encodes CASSPNGNSGRAGELFF.

This clone has just one count. The chain uses TRBV2 and TRBJ2-7; D might be TRBD1 (6 bases). The ends were cut back, 4 bases at V and 3 bases at J, with 7 bases in the middle. From germline, CDR1 is SNHLY and CDR2 FYNNEI. CDR3 length: 12 amino acids. The CDR3 region has the DNA TGTGCCAGCAGTGGCAGGGGCTACGAGCAGTACGTC. The encoded protein is CASSGRGYEQYV.

J is TRBJ2-5 and V is TRBV7-9; possible D gene TRBD2, 6 bases. Trimming took 5 bases from V and 4 from J, leaving 14 bases between them. The germline V gene has CDR1 SEHNR and CDR2 FQNEAQ (reference sequence). The CDR3 has 14 amino acids. The CDR3 loop is CASSTQGGAETQYF. CDR3 in DNA: TGTGCCAGCAGCACCCAGGGCGGGGCAGAGACCCAGTACTTC.

J is TRBJ1-4 and V is TRBV6-6; no reliable D call. This CDR3 contains 15 residues. Trimming stripped 1 base from V and 1 base from J, with 7 bases between. The germline V gene has CDR1 MNHNY and CDR2 SVGAGI (reference sequence). This chain's CDR3 is CASSYLGLTNEKLFF. CDR3 DNA: TGTGCCAGCAGTTACTTGGGGTTAACTAATGAAAAACTGTTTTTT.